Listed below are T cell receptor beta chains from one sample, sequenced in a study of cytomegalovirus exposure and HLA in healthy donors. Method: immunoSEQ multiplex PCR; TCRdb's copy keeps in-frame clones and lacks some. The repertoire holds around 120,000 clones, with about 78% as singletons. Sequencing input: PBMCs. These TCRs come from a woman aged 40 to 49 in good health and CMV-seropositive. The conserved cysteine and the conserved F or W are not part of the CDR3 here. Rows may omit the clone size; those that give it use once, few, many or a size class.

v_gene: TRBV18
j_gene: TRBJ2-3
abundance: NA
CDR3aa: ASSPTGQPSTDTQY

v_gene: TRBV7-9
j_gene: TRBJ1-5
abundance: NA
CDR3aa: ASSLVPGDDQPQH

v_gene: TRBV5-8
j_gene: TRBJ1-2
abundance: once
CDR3aa: ASSLFLNRYGYT

v_gene: TRBV7-2
j_gene: TRBJ2-7
abundance: NA
CDR3aa: ASSPRLAGEKQY

v_gene: TRBV7-2
j_gene: TRBJ2-2
abundance: NA
CDR3aa: AGTGFEAGELF

v_gene: TRBV19
j_gene: TRBJ2-5
abundance: NA
CDR3aa: ASSTDRAQY

v_gene: TRBV2
j_gene: TRBJ1-5
abundance: NA
CDR3aa: ASSQGQGSNQPQH

v_gene: TRBV5-4
j_gene: TRBJ2-7
abundance: NA
CDR3aa: ASSLSNSGYSYEQY

v_gene: TRBV29-1
j_gene: TRBJ2-7
abundance: NA
CDR3aa: SVGAGVYEQY

v_gene: TRBV11-2
j_gene: TRBJ1-2
abundance: NA
CDR3aa: ASSLPNAGGLYGYT

v_gene: TRBV29-1
j_gene: TRBJ2-1
abundance: NA
CDR3aa: SVPGGAYNEQF

v_gene: TRBV6-1
j_gene: TRBJ1-1
abundance: NA
CDR3aa: ATTVRGQRNTEAF

v_gene: TRBV5-5
j_gene: TRBJ1-2
abundance: NA
CDR3aa: ASSLIGGDGYT

v_gene: TRBV5-6
j_gene: TRBJ2-2
abundance: NA
CDR3aa: ASSPPQGSTGELF

v_gene: TRBV25-1
j_gene: TRBJ2-2
abundance: NA
CDR3aa: ASSDDGRSTGELF

v_gene: TRBV6-5
j_gene: TRBJ2-7
abundance: once
CDR3aa: ASSRGTGGANEQY

v_gene: TRBV7-2
j_gene: TRBJ2-1
abundance: NA
CDR3aa: ASSLGDRGFDEQF

v_gene: TRBV2
j_gene: TRBJ2-3
abundance: NA
CDR3aa: ASGASGGRTDTQY

v_gene: TRBV27
j_gene: TRBJ1-1
abundance: NA
CDR3aa: ASTLQGPGTEAF

v_gene: TRBV6-5
j_gene: TRBJ1-5
abundance: NA
CDR3aa: ASSYSRQAGNQPQH

v_gene: TRBV7-3
j_gene: TRBJ2-2
abundance: NA
CDR3aa: ASSLTGSSELF

v_gene: TRBV6-5
j_gene: TRBJ1-5
abundance: NA
CDR3aa: ASTPRVGQPQH

v_gene: TRBV6-5
j_gene: TRBJ1-2
abundance: NA
CDR3aa: ASSYRGLNGYT

v_gene: TRBV18
j_gene: TRBJ1-2
abundance: NA
CDR3aa: ASSPSLGVEGYT

v_gene: TRBV5-6
j_gene: TRBJ2-7
abundance: NA
CDR3aa: ASSLGGHPGGLEQY

v_gene: TRBV9
j_gene: TRBJ1-2
abundance: few
CDR3aa: ASSHRTDFNYGYT

v_gene: TRBV29-1
j_gene: TRBJ2-1
abundance: NA
CDR3aa: SDRPQVPYNEQF

v_gene: TRBV7-9
j_gene: TRBJ2-1
abundance: NA
CDR3aa: ASNPRLFTGNEQF

v_gene: TRBV5-1
j_gene: TRBJ1-2
abundance: NA
CDR3aa: ASSRPGPTPNGYT

v_gene: TRBV12-5
j_gene: TRBJ2-4
abundance: NA
CDR3aa: ASGLSGSFNDIQY

v_gene: TRBV6-5
j_gene: TRBJ2-7
abundance: NA
CDR3aa: ASSWDRAYEQY

v_gene: TRBV7-9
j_gene: TRBJ1-1
abundance: NA
CDR3aa: ASSHQGGTEAF

v_gene: TRBV5-1
j_gene: TRBJ1-2
abundance: NA
CDR3aa: ASSWDRMGDYGYT

v_gene: TRBV29-1
j_gene: TRBJ2-5
abundance: NA
CDR3aa: SVVGQASQETQY

v_gene: TRBV10-3
j_gene: TRBJ1-6
abundance: NA
CDR3aa: ASHHGGPNSPLH

v_gene: TRBV7-9
j_gene: TRBJ2-3
abundance: few
CDR3aa: ASSGRQGTMDTQY

v_gene: TRBV25-1
j_gene: TRBJ1-1
abundance: NA
CDR3aa: ASSEQGDREDTEAF

v_gene: TRBV5-6
j_gene: TRBJ2-7
abundance: NA
CDR3aa: ASSFTEGEQY

v_gene: TRBV28
j_gene: TRBJ1-5
abundance: NA
CDR3aa: ASRLSGQGDQPQH

v_gene: TRBV7-6
j_gene: TRBJ1-5
abundance: NA
CDR3aa: ASSLGQQPQH

v_gene: TRBV27
j_gene: TRBJ1-1
abundance: NA
CDR3aa: ASSLGTGGPEAF

v_gene: TRBV2
j_gene: TRBJ2-2
abundance: NA
CDR3aa: ASSEGVITGELF

v_gene: TRBV2
j_gene: TRBJ2-5
abundance: NA
CDR3aa: ASSVADQETQY

v_gene: TRBV19
j_gene: TRBJ2-4
abundance: NA
CDR3aa: ASSPDRGNIQY

v_gene: TRBV7-8
j_gene: TRBJ2-5
abundance: NA
CDR3aa: ASSLSGMLETQY

v_gene: TRBV11-2
j_gene: TRBJ1-5
abundance: NA
CDR3aa: ASSLGEAYQPQH

v_gene: TRBV9
j_gene: TRBJ1-4
abundance: NA
CDR3aa: ASSVLGGADEKLF

v_gene: TRBV2
j_gene: TRBJ2-6
abundance: NA
CDR3aa: ASSEQGARTGANVLT

v_gene: TRBV9
j_gene: TRBJ2-2
abundance: NA
CDR3aa: ASQLGGNTGELF